One and the same sample provided the 30 T cell receptor beta chains below, sequenced in a study of blood T cell repertoires in COVID-19. Some clones are missing from TCRdb's copy, which holds only in-frame ones; the method was immunoSEQ multiplex PCR. The profile shows 200,000 to 300,000 clones, 88% of them singletons. Material for sequencing was PBMCs or T cells enriched from blood (not recorded which). These receptor sequences come from a woman aged 40 to 50 with acute COVID-19.

The chain carries TRBV19 and TRBJ2-2, with a weak D call TRBD2 (6 bases). Trimming removed 5 bases from V and 6 bases from J, with 13 bases in between. This CDR3 has 14 residues. From germline, CDR1 is LNHDA and CDR2 SQIVND (reference sequence). The CDR3 DNA is TGTGCCAGTAGTGGTGCGGGACGGGCCGGGGAGCTGTTTTTT. This sequence encodes CASSGAGRAGELFF.

This chain joins TRBV2 and TRBJ2-7; perhaps TRBD1 as D (5 bases). The germline gives CDR1 SNHLY, CDR2 FYNNEI. Trimming took off 4 bases at V and 7 bases at J, with 14 bases between the two ends. The CDR3 runs to 13 residues. CDR3: CASSVQGLGEQYF. CDR3 DNA sequence: TGTGCCAGCAGTGTTCAGGGTTTGGGGGAGCAGTACTTC.

J is TRBJ2-1 and V is TRBV6-5, with D perhaps TRBD1 (6 bases). V was trimmed by 0 bases and J by 2 bases, leaving 11 bases between them. Germline lookup yields CDR1 MNHEY and CDR2 SVGAGI. The CDR3 has 16 residues. This CDR3 reads CASSYSISGAYNEQFF. CDR3 nucleotides: TGTGCCAGCAGTTACTCTATATCAGGGGCCTACAATGAGCAGTTCTTC.

J is TRBJ1-1 and V is TRBV11-2; 8 bases map to TRBD1. The V gene end was trimmed by 1 base and the J gene end by 4 bases; junction bases not matched to a gene: 8. Looked up from germline, CDR1 is SGHAT and CDR2 is FQNNGV. The CDR3 totals 16 residues. CDR3 nucleotides: TGTGCCAGCAGCTTAGGCAGGGGGCGAGGGGTCACTGAAGCTTTCTTT. Its translation is CASSLGRGRGVTEAFF. The complete variable domain, with remaining parts taken from reference TRBV11-2 and TRBJ1-1, reads EAGVAQSPRYKIIEKRQSVAFWCNPISGHATLYWYQQILGQGPKLLIQFQNNGVVDDSQLPKDRFSAERLKGVDSTLKIQPAKLEDSAVYLCASSLGRGRGVTEAFFGQGTRLTVV.

This rearrangement joins TRBV2 to TRBJ1-5; TRBD1 is a possible D gene (6 bases). Germline V gives CDR1 SNHLY, CDR2 FYNNEI. The CDR3 spans 15 residues. The germline V and J ends were trimmed by 6 bases and 0 bases, with 12 bases remaining between them. This CDR3 reads CASRGQTSSNQPQHF. CDR3 sequence (DNA): TGTGCCAGCAGAGGACAGACTTCTAGCAATCAGCCCCAGCATTTT.

The sample holds a few counts of this clone. V is TRBV27 and J is TRBJ1-5; 7 bases line up with TRBD1. The CDR3 consists of 14 residues. The ends lost 5 bases at V and 6 bases at J; junction bases unmatched: 7. Germline loops: CDR1 MNHEY, CDR2 SMNVEV (reference sequence). This CDR3 is CASSKTGNGQPQHF. The CDR3 coding sequence is TGTGCCAGCAGTAAGACAGGGAACGGTCAGCCCCAGCATTTT.

The chain links TRBV11-3 to TRBJ1-1, with TRBD1 matching over 7 bases. The ends lost 2 bases at V and 2 bases at J; junction bases unmatched: 2. The CDR3 is 14 residues long. Germline loops: CDR1 SGHNT, CDR2 YENEEA. The CDR3 nucleotides are TGTGCCAGCAGCTTAAGGGGGCCCAACACTGAAGCTTTCTTT. It specifies CASSLRGPNTEAFF.

The genes are TRBV3-1 (or the pseudogene TRBV3-2) and TRBJ2-3; 11 positions agree with TRBD2. This CDR3 has 16 residues. Germline V gene lookup returns CDR1 LGHDT and CDR2 YNNKEL (reference sequence). After removal of 6 bases from V and 4 bases from J, the junction contained 9 bases not matched to a gene. The CDR3 region is CASSLELAGVADTQYF. The CDR3 nucleotides read TGTGCCAGCAGTCTAGAACTAGCGGGAGTAGCAGATACGCAGTATTTT.

The rearrangement joins TRBV24-1 to TRBJ2-7; D unclear. Trimming left V 0 bases short and J 5 bases short, with 16 bases between. The CDR3 runs to 16 residues. The germline gives CDR1 KGHDR, CDR2 SFDVKD. The CDR3 nucleotides are TGTGCCACCAGTGATTTGCAGCGCCTAGAATTCCACGAGCAGTACGTC. Its protein is CATSDLQRLEFHEQYV.

This clone was detected ten times or more. The V gene is TRBV3-1 (or the pseudogene TRBV3-2), the J gene TRBJ2-1; 10 positions agree with TRBD2. The V gene's germline CDR1 is LGHDT and CDR2 YNNKEL (reference sequence). The CDR3 sequence is 15 residues long. J was trimmed by 8 bases and V by 4 bases; bases with no gene match: 8. As DNA, the CDR3 is TGTGCCAGCAGCCCCGGGTTAGCGGGAGGTGATGAGCAGTTCTTC. This gives the protein CASSPGLAGGDEQFF.

The chain uses TRBV9 and TRBJ1-5; tentatively, D is TRBD1 (5 bases). The CDR3 sequence is 14 residues long. Trimming shortened V by 0 bases and J by 7 bases, and 11 bases separated the two germline ends. Germline values: CDR1 SGDLS, CDR2 YYNGEE. CDR3 DNA sequence: TGTGCCAGCAGCGTAGGCGGAGGGGTGCAGCCCCAGCATTTT. As protein: CASSVGGGVQPQHF.

The gene calls are TRBV4-3 and TRBJ2-3; 8 bases fit TRBD1. V lost 0 bases and J lost 1; bases outside the gene matches: 6. Germline CDR1 LGHNA, CDR2 YSLEER. The CDR3 is 17 amino acids. The CDR3 reads CASSQEDRGIGTDTQYF. The CDR3 nucleotides read TGCGCCAGCAGCCAAGAAGACAGGGGAATCGGCACAGATACGCAGTATTTT.

In this sample, this clone turned up a few times. The chain joins TRBV28 to TRBJ1-5; 7 nucleotides align to TRBD1. Trimming at V came to 8 bases and at J to 6 bases, leaving 10 bases not matched to a gene. This CDR3 has 14 residues. The germline CDR1 and CDR2 sequences are MDHEN and SYDVKM. CDR3 region: CASAKGARGQPQHF. The DNA of the CDR3 is TGTGCCAGCGCCAAGGGGGCGCGAGGTCAGCCCCAGCATTTT.

This clone has only one observation. The rearrangement uses TRBV6-5 and TRBJ2-2, with D perhaps matching TRBD2 (5 bases). The V and J ends lost 4 bases and 5 bases respectively, with 14 bases between them. CDR1 is MNHEY, CDR2 SVGAGI, per germline. This CDR3 contains 15 residues. CDR3 sequence: CASSLLGRRTGELFF. The CDR3 DNA reads as TGTGCCAGCAGTTTACTCGGCAGGAGGACCGGGGAGCTGTTTTTT.

This chain uses TRBV2 with TRBJ2-5; tentatively, D is TRBD2 (5 bases). This CDR3 comprises 13 residues. CDR1 is SNHLY, CDR2 FYNNEI, per germline. Trimming took 4 bases from V and 5 from J, leaving 11 bases between them. In nucleotides, the CDR3 is TGTGCCAGCAGTGGACAACCGGGGGAGACCCAGTACTTC. It encodes CASSGQPGETQYF.

This rearrangement joins TRBV4-3 to TRBJ2-2; 8 nucleotides align to TRBD1. V shed 5 bases and J 5 bases; nucleotides not matched to a gene: 7. The CDR3 extends over 15 amino acids. In germline, CDR1 is LGHNA, CDR2 YSLEER. CDR3 protein: CASSKQQGATGELFF. The CDR3 DNA reads TGCGCCAGCAGCAAACAGCAGGGGGCGACCGGGGAGCTGTTTTTT.

The rearrangement joins TRBV7-9 to TRBJ1-1; D not resolved. CDR1 and CDR2 from the germline V gene are SEHNR and FQNEAQ (reference sequence). This CDR3 contains 18 residues. V lost 5 bases to trimming and J lost 11 bases, with 33 bases between them. CDR3 residues: CASSDAIGGPAGDSKAFF. CDR3 sequence (DNA): TGTGCCAGCAGCGATGCGATTGGCGGGCCAGCGGGTGATAGCAAGGCTTTCTTT.

The CDR3 DNA follows: TGTGCCTGGACCGCGGGGACAGACACTGAAGCTTTCTTT. It codes for CAWTAGTDTEAFF. This sequence joins TRBV30 and TRBJ1-1, with 7 bases lining up with TRBD1. J gave up 3 bases and V 4 bases, and 5 bases lay outside the gene matches. The CDR3 length is 13 residues. CDR1 is GTSNPN and CDR2 is SVGIG in the germline V gene (reference sequence).

The genes are TRBV9 and TRBJ2-7, with D tentatively TRBD1 (6 bases). Germline V CDR1 and CDR2: SGDLS, YYNGEE. The CDR3 contains 15 residues. Trimming removed 2 bases from V and 2 bases from J, with 14 bases in between. The CDR3 spells CASSVSLDRAYEQYF. The CDR3 DNA is TGTGCCAGCAGCGTTTCCCTGGACAGAGCCTACGAGCAGTACTTC.

This clone was observed a single time. This chain connects TRBV5-6 to TRBJ2-7, with TRBD1 matching 11 bases. This CDR3 region has 13 residues. The trim removed 3 bases at V and 5 bases at J, leaving 1 base unmatched. CDR1 and CDR2 (germline): SGHDT, YYEEEE. The CDR3 reads CASSWDRGDEQYF. The CDR3 bases are TGTGCCAGCAGCTGGGACAGGGGGGACGAGCAGTACTTC. The full variable domain, in which reference TRBV5-6 and TRBJ2-7 provide the parts outside the CDR3, is DAGVTQSPTHLIKTRGQQVTLRCSPKSGHDTVSWYQQALGQGPQFIFQYYEEEERQRGNFPDRFSGHQFPNYSSELNVNALLLGDSALYLCASSWDRGDEQYFGPGTRLTVT.

The J gene is TRBJ1-1, the V gene TRBV3-1 (or the pseudogene TRBV3-2); the match to TRBD1 covers 11 bases. Germline V gene sequence: CDR1 LGHDT, CDR2 YNNKEL (reference sequence). This CDR3 spans 15 amino acids. The junction had 9 bases not matched to a gene; V was cut back by 2 bases and J by 10 bases. CDR3 sequence: CASSQRTGGLERAFF. CDR3 bases: TGTGCCAGCAGCCAAAGGACAGGGGGCCTCGAAAGAGCTTTCTTT.

The J gene is TRBJ1-6, the V gene TRBV5-1; D might be TRBD1 (6 bases). Trimming pared 0 bases from V and 7 bases from J, leaving 8 bases between. The CDR3 covers 14 residues. Germline CDR1 and CDR2: SGHRS and YFSETQ. The CDR3 region has the DNA TGCGCCAGCAGCTTGGGTCAGGGGAATTCACCCCTCCACTTT. Its protein is CASSLGQGNSPLHF. Variable domain in full (rest from reference TRBV5-1 and TRBJ1-6): KAGVTQTPRYLIKTRGQQVTLSCSPISGHRSVSWYQQTPGQGLQFLFEYFSETQRNKGNFPGRFSGRQFSNSRSEMNVSTLELGDSALYLCASSLGQGNSPLHFGNGTRLTVT.

This chain's CDR3 is CASRETRNSPLHF. CDR3 DNA sequence: TGTGCCAGCCGGGAGACCAGAAATTCACCCCTCCACTTT. The chain links TRBV2 to TRBJ1-6; D gene uncertain. The V and J ends lost 8 bases and 7 bases respectively, with 12 bases between them. The CDR3 is made up of 13 amino acids. The germline V gene has CDR1 SNHLY and CDR2 FYNNEI.

This chain uses TRBV19 with TRBJ1-5, with D hard to call. V lost 2 bases to trimming and J lost 1 base, with 9 bases between them. This CDR3 is built from 15 residues. CDR1 LNHDA and CDR2 SQIVND come from the germline V gene (reference sequence). This CDR3 is CASSISERSNQPQHF. CDR3 nucleotides: TGTGCCAGTAGTATAAGCGAACGAAGCAATCAGCCCCAGCATTTT.

Only one count was recorded for this clone. CDR3 residues: CASSWSGSYEQYF. CDR3 coding DNA: TGTGCCAGCAGCTGGAGCGGGAGCTACGAGCAGTACTTC. The chain has TRBV11-2 and TRBJ2-7, with TRBD2 identical over 8 bases. Germline-derived CDR1 and CDR2 are SGHAT and FQNNGV. The J segment lost 3 bases and the V segment lost 4 bases, leaving 2 bases of the junction unmatched. The CDR3 totals 13 residues.

This clone was detected only once. The rearrangement joins TRBV18 to TRBJ1-1; 8 nucleotides align to TRBD1. From germline, CDR1 is KGHSH and CDR2 LQKENI. The CDR3 is 14 residues long. The J segment lost 2 bases and the V segment lost 4 bases, leaving 3 bases of the junction unmatched. The CDR3 loop reads CASSQQGDNTEAFF. The CDR3, as DNA: TGTGCCAGCTCACAACAGGGGGATAACACTGAAGCTTTCTTT.

V is TRBV4-1 and J is TRBJ1-4; D is unclear. V was trimmed by 0 bases and J by 5 bases, leaving 10 bases between them. The CDR3 extends over 15 amino acids. Germline CDR1 MGHRA, CDR2 YSYEKL. CDR3 protein: CASSQERAVNEKLFF. CDR3 bases: TGCGCCAGCAGCCAAGAAAGAGCCGTGAATGAAAAACTGTTTTTT.

This clone was detected only once. The genes are TRBV7-9 and TRBJ1-5; the D gene is possibly TRBD1 (5 bases). Trimming removed 4 bases from V and 5 bases from J, with 18 bases in between. The CDR3 contains 16 residues. Germline loops: CDR1 SEHNR, CDR2 FQNEAQ (reference sequence). The CDR3 sequence: CASSSNRQSVHQPQHF. CDR3 sequence (DNA): TGTGCCAGCAGCTCCAACCGACAGTCCGTACATCAGCCCCAGCATTTT.

V gene TRBV7-9 combines with J gene TRBJ2-1; D not resolved. Trimming took off 2 bases at V and 1 base at J, with 9 bases between the two ends. The CDR3 is made up of 15 amino acids. Germline CDR1 is SEHNR and CDR2 is FQNEAQ (reference sequence). CDR3 sequence (DNA): TGTGCCAGCAGCTTACAAGTAGTATCCTACAATGAGCAGTTCTTC. Protein product: CASSLQVVSYNEQFF.

CDR3 DNA sequence: TGCGCCAGCAGCTCCGTTTCCGGGGAGACCCAGTACTTC. Residues: CASSSVSGETQYF. The chain carries TRBV5-1 and TRBJ2-5; D uncertain. The germline gives CDR1 SGHRS, CDR2 YFSETQ. V shed 3 bases and J shed 5 bases, with 11 bases lying between them. This CDR3 is built from 13 residues.